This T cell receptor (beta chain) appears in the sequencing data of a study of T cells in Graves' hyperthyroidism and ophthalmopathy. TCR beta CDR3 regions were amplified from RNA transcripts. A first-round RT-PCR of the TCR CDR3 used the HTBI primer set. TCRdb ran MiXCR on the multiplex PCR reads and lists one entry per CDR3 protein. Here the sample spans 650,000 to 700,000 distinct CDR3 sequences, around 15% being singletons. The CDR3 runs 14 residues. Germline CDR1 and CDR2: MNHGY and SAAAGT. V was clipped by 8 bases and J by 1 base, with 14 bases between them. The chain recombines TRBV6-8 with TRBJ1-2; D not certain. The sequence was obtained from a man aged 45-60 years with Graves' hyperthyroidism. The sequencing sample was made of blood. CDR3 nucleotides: TGTGCCAGCCGTGCCACATGGAGTAACTATGGCTACACCTTC. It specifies CASRATWSNYGYTF.